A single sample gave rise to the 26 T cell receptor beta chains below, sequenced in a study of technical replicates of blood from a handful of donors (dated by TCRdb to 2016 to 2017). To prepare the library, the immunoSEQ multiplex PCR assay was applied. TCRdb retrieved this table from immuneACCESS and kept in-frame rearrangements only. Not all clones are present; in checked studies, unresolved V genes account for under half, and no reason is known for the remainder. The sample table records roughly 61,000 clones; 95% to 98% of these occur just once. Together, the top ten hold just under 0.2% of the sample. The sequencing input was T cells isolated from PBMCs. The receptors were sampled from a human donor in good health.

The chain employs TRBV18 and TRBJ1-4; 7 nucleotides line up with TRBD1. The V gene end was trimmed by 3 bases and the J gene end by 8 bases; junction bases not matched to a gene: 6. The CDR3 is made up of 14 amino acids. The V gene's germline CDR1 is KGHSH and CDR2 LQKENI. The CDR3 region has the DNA TGTGCCAGCTCACCCTGGGACAGAAGGGAAAAACTGTTTTTT. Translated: CASSPWDRREKLFF.

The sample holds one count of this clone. CDR3 in DNA: TGTGCCATCAGCGGGGGGGCGGTAAAGACCGGGGAGCTGTTTTTT. Translated: CAISGGAVKTGELFF. V and J are TRBV10-3 and TRBJ2-2; 8 positions match TRBD2. CDR1 and CDR2 from the germline V gene are ENHRY and SYGVKD. The V gene end was trimmed by 6 bases and the J gene end by 5 bases; junction bases not matched to a gene: 8. This CDR3 comprises 15 residues.

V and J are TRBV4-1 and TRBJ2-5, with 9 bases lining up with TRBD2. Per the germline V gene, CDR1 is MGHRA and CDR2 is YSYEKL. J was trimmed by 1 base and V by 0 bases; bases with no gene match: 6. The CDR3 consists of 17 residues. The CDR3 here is CASSQDETSGPQETQYF. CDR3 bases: TGCGCCAGCAGCCAAGACGAGACTAGCGGACCCCAAGAGACCCAGTACTTC.

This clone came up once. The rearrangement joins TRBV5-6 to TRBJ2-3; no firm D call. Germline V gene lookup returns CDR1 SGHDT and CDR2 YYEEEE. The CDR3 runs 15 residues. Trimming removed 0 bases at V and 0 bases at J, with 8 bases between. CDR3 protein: CASSLAPTSTDTQYF. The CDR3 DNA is TGTGCCAGCAGCTTGGCCCCGACTAGCACAGATACGCAGTATTTT.

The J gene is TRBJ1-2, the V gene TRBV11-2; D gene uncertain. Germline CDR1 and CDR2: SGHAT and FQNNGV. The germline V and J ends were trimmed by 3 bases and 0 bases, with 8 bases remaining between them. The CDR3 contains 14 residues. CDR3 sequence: CASSLASSNYGYTF. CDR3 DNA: TGTGCCAGCAGCTTGGCCAGTTCTAACTATGGCTACACCTTC.

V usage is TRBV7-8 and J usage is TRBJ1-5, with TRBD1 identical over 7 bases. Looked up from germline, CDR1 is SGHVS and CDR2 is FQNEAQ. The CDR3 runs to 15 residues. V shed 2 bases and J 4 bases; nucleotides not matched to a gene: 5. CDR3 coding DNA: TGTGCCAGCAGCTTATTTACGACAGGGAATCAGCCCCAGCATTTT. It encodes CASSLFTTGNQPQHF.

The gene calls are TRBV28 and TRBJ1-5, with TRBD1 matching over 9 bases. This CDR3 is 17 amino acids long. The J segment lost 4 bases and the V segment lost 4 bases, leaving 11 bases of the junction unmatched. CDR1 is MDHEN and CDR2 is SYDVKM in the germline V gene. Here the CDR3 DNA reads TGTGCCAGCAGTTCTGGAGGGGGGACAGGGTATAATCAGCCCCAGCATTTT. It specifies CASSSGGGTGYNQPQHF. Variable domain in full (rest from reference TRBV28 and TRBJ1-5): DVKVTQSSRYLVKRTGEKVFLECVQDMDHENMFWYRQDPGLGLRLIYFSYDVKMKEKGDIPEGYSVSREKKERFSLILESASTNQTSMYLCASSSGGGTGYNQPQHFGDGTRLSIL.

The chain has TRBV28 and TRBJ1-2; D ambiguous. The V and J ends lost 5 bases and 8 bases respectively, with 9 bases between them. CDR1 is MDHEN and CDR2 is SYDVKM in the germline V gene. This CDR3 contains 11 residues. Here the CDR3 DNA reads TGTGCCAGCAGTCTTCGGGAGGGCTACACCTTC. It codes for CASSLREGYTF.

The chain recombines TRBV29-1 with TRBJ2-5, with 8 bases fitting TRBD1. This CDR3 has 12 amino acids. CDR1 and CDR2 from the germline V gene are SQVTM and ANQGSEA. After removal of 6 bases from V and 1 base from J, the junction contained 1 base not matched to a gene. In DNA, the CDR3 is TGCAGCGTGGACAGGGCCCAAGAGACCCAGTACTTC. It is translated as CSVDRAQETQYF.

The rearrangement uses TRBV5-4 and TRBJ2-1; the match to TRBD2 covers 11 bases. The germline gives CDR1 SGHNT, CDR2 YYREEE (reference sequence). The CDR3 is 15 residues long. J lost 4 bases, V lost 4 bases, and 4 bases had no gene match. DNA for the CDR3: TGTGCCAGCAGCAAGACTAGCGGGACTTACAATGAGCAGTTCTTC. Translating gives CASSKTSGTYNEQFF.

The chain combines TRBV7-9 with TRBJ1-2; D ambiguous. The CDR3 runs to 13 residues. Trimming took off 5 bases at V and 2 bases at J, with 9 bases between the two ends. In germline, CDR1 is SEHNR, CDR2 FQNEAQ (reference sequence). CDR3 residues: CASSLGLNYGYTF. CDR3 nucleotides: TGTGCCAGCAGCCTGGGCCTAAACTATGGCTACACCTTC.

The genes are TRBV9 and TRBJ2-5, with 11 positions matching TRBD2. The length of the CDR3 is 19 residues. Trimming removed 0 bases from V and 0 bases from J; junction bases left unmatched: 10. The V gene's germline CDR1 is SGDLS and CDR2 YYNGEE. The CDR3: CASSVGGGASGGYQETQYF. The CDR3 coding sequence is TGTGCCAGCAGCGTAGGAGGTGGAGCTAGCGGGGGGTACCAAGAGACCCAGTACTTC.

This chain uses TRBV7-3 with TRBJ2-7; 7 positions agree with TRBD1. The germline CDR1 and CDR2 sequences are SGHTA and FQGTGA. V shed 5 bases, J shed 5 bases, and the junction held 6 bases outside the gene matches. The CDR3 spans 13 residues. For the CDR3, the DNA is TGTGCCAGCAGCCGACAGGGCGGGCACGAGCAGTACTTC. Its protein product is CASSRQGGHEQYF.

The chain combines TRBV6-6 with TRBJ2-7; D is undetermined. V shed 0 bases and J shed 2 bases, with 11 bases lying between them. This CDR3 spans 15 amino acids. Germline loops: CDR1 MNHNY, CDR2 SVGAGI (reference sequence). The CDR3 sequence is CASSYSMQVAYEQYF. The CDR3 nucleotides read TGTGCCAGCAGTTACTCGATGCAGGTAGCCTACGAGCAGTACTTC.

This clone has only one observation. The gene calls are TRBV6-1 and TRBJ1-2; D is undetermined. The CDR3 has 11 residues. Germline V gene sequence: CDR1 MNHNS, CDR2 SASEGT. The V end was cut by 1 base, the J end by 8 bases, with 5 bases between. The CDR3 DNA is TGTGCCAGCAGTGAAGGAGGAGGCTACACCTTC. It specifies CASSEGGGYTF.

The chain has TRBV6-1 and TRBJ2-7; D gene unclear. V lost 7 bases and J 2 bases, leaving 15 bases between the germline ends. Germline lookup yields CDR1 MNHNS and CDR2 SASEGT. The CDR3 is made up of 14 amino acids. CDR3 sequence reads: CASTTQSVTYEQYF. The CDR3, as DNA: TGTGCCAGCACAACGCAGTCCGTGACCTACGAGCAGTACTTC.

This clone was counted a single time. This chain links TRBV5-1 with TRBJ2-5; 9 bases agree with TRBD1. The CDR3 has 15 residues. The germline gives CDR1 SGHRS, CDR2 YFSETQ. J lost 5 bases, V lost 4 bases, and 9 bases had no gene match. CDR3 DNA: TGCGCCAGCAGCGTCCGGGACAGGGTCGTTGAGACCCAGTACTTC. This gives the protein CASSVRDRVVETQYF.

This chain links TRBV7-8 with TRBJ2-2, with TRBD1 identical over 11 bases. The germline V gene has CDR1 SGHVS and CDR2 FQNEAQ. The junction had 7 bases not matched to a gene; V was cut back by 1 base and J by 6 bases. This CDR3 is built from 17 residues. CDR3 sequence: CASSLGAPGQGAGELFF. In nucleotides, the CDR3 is TGTGCCAGCAGCTTAGGGGCCCCGGGACAGGGGGCCGGGGAGCTGTTTTTT.

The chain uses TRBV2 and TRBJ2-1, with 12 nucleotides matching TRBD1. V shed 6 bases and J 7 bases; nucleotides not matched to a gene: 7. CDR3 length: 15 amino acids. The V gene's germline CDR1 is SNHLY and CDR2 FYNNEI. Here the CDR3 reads CASRGTGGAENEQFF. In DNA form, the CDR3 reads TGTGCCAGCAGAGGGACAGGGGGCGCCGAAAATGAGCAGTTCTTC.

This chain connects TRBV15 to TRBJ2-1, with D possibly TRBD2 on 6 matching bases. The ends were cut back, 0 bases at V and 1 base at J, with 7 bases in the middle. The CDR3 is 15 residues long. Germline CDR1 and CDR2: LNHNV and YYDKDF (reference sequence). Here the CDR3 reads CATSRDGGSYNEQFF. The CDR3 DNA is TGTGCCACCAGCAGAGATGGGGGGTCCTACAATGAGCAGTTCTTC.

The CDR3 nucleotides read TGTGCCAGCACCCTCCCCGGGAATTACAATGAGCAGTTCTTC. Protein product: CASTLPGNYNEQFF. The chain combines TRBV5-4 with TRBJ2-1; D might be TRBD2 (5 bases). V lost 6 bases and J 4 bases, leaving 14 bases between the germline ends. CDR1 SGHNT and CDR2 YYREEE come from the germline V gene (reference sequence). The CDR3 extends over 14 amino acids. Looking up the rest from reference TRBV5-4 and TRBJ2-1 gives the full variable domain: ETGVTQSPTHLIKTRGQQVTLRCSSQSGHNTVSWYQQALGQGPQFIFQYYREEENGRGNFPPRFSGLQFPNYSSELNVNALELDDSALYLCASTLPGNYNEQFFGPGTRLTVL.

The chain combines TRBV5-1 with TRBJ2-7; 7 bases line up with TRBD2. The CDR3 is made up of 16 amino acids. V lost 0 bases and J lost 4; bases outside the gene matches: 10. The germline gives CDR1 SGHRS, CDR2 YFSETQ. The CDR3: CASSLGSSLGGYEQYF. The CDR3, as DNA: TGCGCCAGCAGCTTGGGATCTAGCTTGGGAGGGTACGAGCAGTACTTC. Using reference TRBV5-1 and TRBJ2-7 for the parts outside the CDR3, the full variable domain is KAGVTQTPRYLIKTRGQQVTLSCSPISGHRSVSWYQQTPGQGLQFLFEYFSETQRNKGNFPGRFSGRQFSNSRSEMNVSTLELGDSALYLCASSLGSSLGGYEQYFGPGTRLTVT.

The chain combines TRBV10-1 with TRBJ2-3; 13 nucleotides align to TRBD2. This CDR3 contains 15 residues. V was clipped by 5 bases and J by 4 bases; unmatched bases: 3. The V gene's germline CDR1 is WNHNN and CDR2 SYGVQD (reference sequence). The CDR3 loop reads CASSLGLAGPDTQYF. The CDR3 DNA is TGCGCCAGCAGTTTGGGACTAGCGGGACCAGATACGCAGTATTTT.

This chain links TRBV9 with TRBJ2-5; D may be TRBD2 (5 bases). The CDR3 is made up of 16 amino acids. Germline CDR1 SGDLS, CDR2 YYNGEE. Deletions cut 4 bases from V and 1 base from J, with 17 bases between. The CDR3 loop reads CASSPLAGLTQETQYF. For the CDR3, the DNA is TGTGCCAGCAGCCCTTTGGCGGGCCTAACCCAAGAGACCCAGTACTTC.

This CDR3 reads CASIAGQWNTNTEAFF. The CDR3 DNA reads TGTGCCAGCATCGCTGGACAATGGAACACGAACACTGAAGCTTTCTTT. The gene calls are TRBV5-6 and TRBJ1-1; perhaps TRBD1 as D (5 bases). Trimming shortened V by 6 bases and J by 1 base, and 19 bases separated the two germline ends. The CDR3 is 16 amino acids. CDR1 is SGHDT, CDR2 YYEEEE, per germline.

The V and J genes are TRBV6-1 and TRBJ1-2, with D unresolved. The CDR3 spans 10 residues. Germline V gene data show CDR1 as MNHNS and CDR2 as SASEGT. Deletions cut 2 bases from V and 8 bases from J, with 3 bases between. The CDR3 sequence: CASSELGYTF. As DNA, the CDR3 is TGTGCCAGCAGTGAATTAGGCTACACCTTC.